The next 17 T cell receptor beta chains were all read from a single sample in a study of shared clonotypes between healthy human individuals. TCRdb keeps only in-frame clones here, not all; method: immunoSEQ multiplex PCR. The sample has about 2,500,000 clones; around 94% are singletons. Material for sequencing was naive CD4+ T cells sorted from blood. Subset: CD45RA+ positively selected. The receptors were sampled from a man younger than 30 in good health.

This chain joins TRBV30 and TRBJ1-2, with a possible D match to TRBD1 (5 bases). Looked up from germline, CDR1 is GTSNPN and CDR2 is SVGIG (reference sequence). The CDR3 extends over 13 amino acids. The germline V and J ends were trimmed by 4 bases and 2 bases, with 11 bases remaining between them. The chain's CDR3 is CAWTPDSNYGYTF. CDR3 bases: TGTGCCTGGACTCCTGACAGCAACTATGGCTACACCTTC.

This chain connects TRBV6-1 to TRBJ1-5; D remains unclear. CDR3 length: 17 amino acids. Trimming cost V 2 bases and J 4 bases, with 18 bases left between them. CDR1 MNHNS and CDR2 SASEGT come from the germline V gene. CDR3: CASSETPFEFPNQPQHF. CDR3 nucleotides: TGTGCCAGCAGTGAAACCCCTTTCGAGTTTCCAAATCAGCCCCAGCATTTT.

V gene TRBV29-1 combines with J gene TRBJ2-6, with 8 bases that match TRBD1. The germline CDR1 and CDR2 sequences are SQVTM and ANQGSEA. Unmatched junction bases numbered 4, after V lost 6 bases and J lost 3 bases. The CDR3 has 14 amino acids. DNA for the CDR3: TGCAGCGTGGACAGGGATGGTGGGGCCAACGTCCTGACTTTC. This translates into CSVDRDGGANVLTF.

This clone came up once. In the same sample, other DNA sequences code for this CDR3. CDR3 in amino acids: CAISESRGYGYTF. As DNA, the CDR3 is TGTGCCATCAGTGAAAGTAGGGGCTATGGCTACACCTTC. The chain recombines TRBV10-3 with TRBJ1-2; perhaps TRBD1 as D (5 bases). Trimming shortened V by 3 bases and J by 4 bases, and 9 bases separated the two germline ends. The CDR3 length is 13 residues. Germline CDR1 is ENHRY and CDR2 is SYGVKD.

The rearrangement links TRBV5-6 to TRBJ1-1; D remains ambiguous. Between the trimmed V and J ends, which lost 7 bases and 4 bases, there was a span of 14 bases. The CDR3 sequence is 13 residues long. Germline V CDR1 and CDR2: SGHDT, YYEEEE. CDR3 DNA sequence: TGTGCCAGCCGTCCCACGAGCAGCACTGAAGCTTTCTTT. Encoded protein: CASRPTSSTEAFF.

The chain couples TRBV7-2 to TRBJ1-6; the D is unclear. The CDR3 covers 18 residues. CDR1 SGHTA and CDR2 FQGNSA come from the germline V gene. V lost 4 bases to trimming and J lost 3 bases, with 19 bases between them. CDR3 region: CASSSSQAPQIYNSPLHF. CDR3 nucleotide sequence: TGTGCCAGCAGCTCCAGCCAGGCGCCCCAGATCTATAATTCACCCCTCCACTTT. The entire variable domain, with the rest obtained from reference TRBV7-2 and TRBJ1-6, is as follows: GAGVSQSPSNKVTEKGKDVELRCDPISGHTALYWYRQSLGQGLEFLIYFQGNSAPDKSGLPSDRFSAERTGGSVSTLTIQRTQQEDSAVYLCASSSSQAPQIYNSPLHFGNGTRLTVT.

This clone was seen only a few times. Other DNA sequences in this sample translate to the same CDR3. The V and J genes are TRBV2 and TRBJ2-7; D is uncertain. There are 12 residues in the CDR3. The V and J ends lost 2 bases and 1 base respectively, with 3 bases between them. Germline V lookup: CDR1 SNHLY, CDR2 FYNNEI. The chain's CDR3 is CASSEQSYEQYF. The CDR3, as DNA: TGTGCCAGCAGTGAACAGTCCTACGAGCAGTACTTC. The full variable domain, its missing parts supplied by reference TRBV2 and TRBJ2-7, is EPEVTQTPSHQVTQMGQEVILRCVPISNHLYFYWYRQILGQKVEFLVSFYNNEISEKSEIFDDQFSVERPDGSNFTLKIRSTKLEDSAMYFCASSEQSYEQYFGPGTRLTVT.

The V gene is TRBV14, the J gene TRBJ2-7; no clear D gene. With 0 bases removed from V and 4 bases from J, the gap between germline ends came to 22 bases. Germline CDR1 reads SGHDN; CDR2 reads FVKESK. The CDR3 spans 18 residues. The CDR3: CASSQETLGRRLRYEQYF. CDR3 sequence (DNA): TGTGCCAGCAGCCAAGAAACCCTGGGCAGGCGCCTCAGGTACGAGCAGTACTTC. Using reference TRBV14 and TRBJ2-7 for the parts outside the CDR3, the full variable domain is EAGVTQFPSHSVIEKGQTVTLRCDPISGHDNLYWYRRVMGKEIKFLLHFVKESKQDESGMPNNRFLAERTGGTYSTLKVQPAELEDSGVYFCASSQETLGRRLRYEQYFGPGTRLTVT.

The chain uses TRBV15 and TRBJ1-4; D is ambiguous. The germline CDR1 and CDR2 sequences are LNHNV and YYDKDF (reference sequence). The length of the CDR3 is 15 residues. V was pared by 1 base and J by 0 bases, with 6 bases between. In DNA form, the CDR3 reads TGTGCCACCAGCAGAGTTGGGACAACTAATGAAAAACTGTTTTTT. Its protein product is CATSRVGTTNEKLFF.

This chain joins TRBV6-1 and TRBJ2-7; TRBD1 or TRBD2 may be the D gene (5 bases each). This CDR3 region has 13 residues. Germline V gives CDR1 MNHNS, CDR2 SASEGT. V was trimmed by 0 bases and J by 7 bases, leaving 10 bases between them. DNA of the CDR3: TGTGCCAGCAGTGAAGCGGGGGAGAGGGAGCAGTACTTC. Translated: CASSEAGEREQYF.

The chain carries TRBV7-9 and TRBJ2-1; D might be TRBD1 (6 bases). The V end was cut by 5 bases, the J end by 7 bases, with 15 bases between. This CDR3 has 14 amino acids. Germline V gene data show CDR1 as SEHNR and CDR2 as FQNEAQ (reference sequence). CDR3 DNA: TGTGCCAGCAGCCGCGATACAGGGATGAATGAGCAGTTCTTC. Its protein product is CASSRDTGMNEQFF.

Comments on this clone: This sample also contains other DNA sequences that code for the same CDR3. CDR3 bases: TGTGCCAGCAGCGTAAACGTAGGCACAGATACGCAGTATTTT. Its protein is CASSVNVGTDTQYF. The rearrangement uses TRBV9 and TRBJ2-3; D ambiguous. The V end was cut by 1 base, the J end by 1 base, with 7 bases between. Germline CDR1 and CDR2: SGDLS and YYNGEE. The CDR3 spans 14 residues.

Here the CDR3 reads CASSLGGSPNTEAFF. The CDR3 region has the DNA TGTGCCAGCAGCTTAGGAGGGTCACCGAACACTGAAGCTTTCTTT. V gene TRBV11-3 combines with J gene TRBJ1-1; D unclear. CDR1 and CDR2 from the germline V gene are SGHNT and YENEEA. The CDR3 is made up of 15 amino acids. V lost 1 base to trimming and J lost 1 base, with 10 bases between them. The whole variable domain, filled in from reference TRBV11-3 and TRBJ1-1, reads EAGVVQSPRYKIIEKKQPVAFWCNPISGHNTLYWYLQNLGQGPELLIRYENEEAVDDSQLPKDRFSAERLKGVDSTLKIQPAELGDSAVYLCASSLGGSPNTEAFFGQGTRLTVV.

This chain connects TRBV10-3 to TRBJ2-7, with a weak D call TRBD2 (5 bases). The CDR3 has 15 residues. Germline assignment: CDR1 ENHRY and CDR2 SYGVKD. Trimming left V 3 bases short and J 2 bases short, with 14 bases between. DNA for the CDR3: TGTGCCATCAGTGAAGTACAGAAACTAGCCTACGAGCAGTACTTC. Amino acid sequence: CAISEVQKLAYEQYF.

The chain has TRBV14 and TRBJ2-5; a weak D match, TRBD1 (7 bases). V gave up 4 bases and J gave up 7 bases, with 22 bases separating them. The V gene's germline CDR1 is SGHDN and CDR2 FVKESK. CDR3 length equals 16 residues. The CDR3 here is CASSPAGLPQGGTQYF. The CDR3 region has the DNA TGTGCCAGCAGCCCGGCGGGCCTACCCCAGGGGGGGACCCAGTACTTC.

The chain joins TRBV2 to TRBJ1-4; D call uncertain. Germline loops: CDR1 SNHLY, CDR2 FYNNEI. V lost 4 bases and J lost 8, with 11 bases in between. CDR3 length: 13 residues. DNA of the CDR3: TGTGCCAGCAGTGTGCGGGTGACGGAAAAACTGTTTTTT. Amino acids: CASSVRVTEKLFF.

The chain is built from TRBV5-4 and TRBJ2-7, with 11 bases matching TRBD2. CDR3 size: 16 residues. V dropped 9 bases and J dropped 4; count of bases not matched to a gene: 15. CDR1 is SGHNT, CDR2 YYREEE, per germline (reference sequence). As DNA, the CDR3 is TGTGCCATATCCCCGGGAACTAGCGGGAGTAAGTACGAGCAGTACTTC. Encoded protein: CAISPGTSGSKYEQYF.